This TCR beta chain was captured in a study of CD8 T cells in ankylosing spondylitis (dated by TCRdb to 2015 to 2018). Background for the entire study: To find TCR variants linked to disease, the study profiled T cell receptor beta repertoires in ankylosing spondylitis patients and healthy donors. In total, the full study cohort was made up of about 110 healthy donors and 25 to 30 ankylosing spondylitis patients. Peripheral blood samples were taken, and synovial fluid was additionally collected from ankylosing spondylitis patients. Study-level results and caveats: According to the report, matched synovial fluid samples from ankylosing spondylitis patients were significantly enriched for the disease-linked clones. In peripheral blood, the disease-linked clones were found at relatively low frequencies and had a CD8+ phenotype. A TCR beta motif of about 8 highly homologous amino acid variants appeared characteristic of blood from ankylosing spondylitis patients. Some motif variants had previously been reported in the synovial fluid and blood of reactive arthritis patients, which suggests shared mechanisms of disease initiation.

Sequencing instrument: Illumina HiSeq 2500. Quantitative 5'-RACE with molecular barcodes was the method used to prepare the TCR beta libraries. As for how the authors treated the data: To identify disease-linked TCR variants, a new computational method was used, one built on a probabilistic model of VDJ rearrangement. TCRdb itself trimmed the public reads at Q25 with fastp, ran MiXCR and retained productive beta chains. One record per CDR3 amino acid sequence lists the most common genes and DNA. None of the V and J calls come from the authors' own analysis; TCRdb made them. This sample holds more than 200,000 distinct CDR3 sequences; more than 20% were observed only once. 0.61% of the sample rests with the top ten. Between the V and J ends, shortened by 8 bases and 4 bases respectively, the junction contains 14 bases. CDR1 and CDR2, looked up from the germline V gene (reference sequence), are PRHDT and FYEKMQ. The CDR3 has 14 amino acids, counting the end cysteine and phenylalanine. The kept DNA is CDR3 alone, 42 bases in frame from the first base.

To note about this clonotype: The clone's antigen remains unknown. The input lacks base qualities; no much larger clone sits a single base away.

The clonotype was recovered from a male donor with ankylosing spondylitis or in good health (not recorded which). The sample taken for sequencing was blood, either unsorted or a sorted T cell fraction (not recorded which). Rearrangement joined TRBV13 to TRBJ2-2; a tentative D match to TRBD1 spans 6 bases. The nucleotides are TGTGCCAGCTCCGGACAGACCGTCACCGGGGAGCTGTTTTTT. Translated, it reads CASSGQTVTGELFF.